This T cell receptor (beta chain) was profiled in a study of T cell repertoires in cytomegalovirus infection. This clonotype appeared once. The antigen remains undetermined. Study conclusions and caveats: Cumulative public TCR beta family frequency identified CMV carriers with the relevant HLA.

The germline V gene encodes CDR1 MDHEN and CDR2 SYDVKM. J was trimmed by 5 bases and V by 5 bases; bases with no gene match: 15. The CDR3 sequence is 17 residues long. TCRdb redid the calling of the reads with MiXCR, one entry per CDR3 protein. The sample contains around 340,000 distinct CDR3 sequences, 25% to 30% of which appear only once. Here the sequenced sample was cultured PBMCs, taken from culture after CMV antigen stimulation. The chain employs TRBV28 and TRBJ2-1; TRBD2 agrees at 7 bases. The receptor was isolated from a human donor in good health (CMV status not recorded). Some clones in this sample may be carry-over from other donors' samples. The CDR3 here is CASSPLGRLAADNEQFF. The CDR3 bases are TGTGCCAGCAGTCCTCTCGGGAGGCTAGCGGCAGACAATGAGCAGTTCTTC. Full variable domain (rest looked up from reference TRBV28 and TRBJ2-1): DVKVTQSSRYLVKRTGEKVFLECVQDMDHENMFWYRQDPGLGLRLIYFSYDVKMKEKGDIPEGYSVSREKKERFSLILESASTNQTSMYLCASSPLGRLAADNEQFFGPGTRLTVL.